What follows describes a single TCR beta chain. Reverse transcription of roughly 0.5 to 1 ug RNA was carried out with random hexamers. An immunoSEQ multiplex PCR amplified TCR beta CDR3 over 54 Vbeta and 13 Jbeta. TCRdb passed the immunoSEQ multiplex PCR reads through MiXCR, listing each CDR3 protein once. The repertoire holds roughly 160,000 distinct CDR3 sequences, with just under 95% as singletons. The sample originates from a study of CD8 T cells in Susac syndrome. TEMRA cells were FACS-enriched, and CD8+ and CD4+ T cells were isolated negatively. The CDR3 has 17 amino acids. Germline values: CDR1 LNHNV, CDR2 YYDKDF (reference sequence). With V trimmed by 3 bases and J by 2 bases, 8 bases remained unmatched.

The rearrangement uses TRBV15 and TRBJ2-1, with 9 bases matching TRBD2. The clonotype was recovered from a human donor in good health. Sequenced: CD4+ T cells from PBMCs. The CDR3 DNA reads as TGTGCCACCAGCAGCCGGGAGCGGGGGGCCCCCTACAATGAGCAGTTCTTC. This codes for CATSSRERGAPYNEQFF.